Reported below is one T cell receptor (beta chain). This record belongs to a study of blood T cell repertoires in COVID-19. As for the study in general: T cells, B-cell-depleted T cells, or PBMCs supplied cDNA or gDNA.

The CDR3 is 16 amino acids. Per the germline V gene, CDR1 is MDHEN and CDR2 is SYDVKM. V dropped 5 bases and J dropped 8; count of bases not matched to a gene: 14. Original processing methods: Using reference gene primer amplification, nucleated cell counts were estimated. Sequencing used immunoSEQ multiplex PCR; TCRdb keeps in-frame clones, though not all of them. V and J calls plus clone size are reproduced from that table; the DNA served to infer D and trimming. The sample shows approximately 670,000 clones, approximately 90% of them seen only once. This TCR was recovered from a woman in her late teens or twenties with acute or convalescent COVID-19. The chain combines TRBV28 with TRBJ2-1; 8 nucleotides match TRBD1. Sequencing input: peripheral blood. In nucleotides, the CDR3 is TGTGCCAGCAGTCCCCGGACAGGGTATTTATTCGATGAGCAGTTCTTC. It translates to CASSPRTGYLFDEQFF.